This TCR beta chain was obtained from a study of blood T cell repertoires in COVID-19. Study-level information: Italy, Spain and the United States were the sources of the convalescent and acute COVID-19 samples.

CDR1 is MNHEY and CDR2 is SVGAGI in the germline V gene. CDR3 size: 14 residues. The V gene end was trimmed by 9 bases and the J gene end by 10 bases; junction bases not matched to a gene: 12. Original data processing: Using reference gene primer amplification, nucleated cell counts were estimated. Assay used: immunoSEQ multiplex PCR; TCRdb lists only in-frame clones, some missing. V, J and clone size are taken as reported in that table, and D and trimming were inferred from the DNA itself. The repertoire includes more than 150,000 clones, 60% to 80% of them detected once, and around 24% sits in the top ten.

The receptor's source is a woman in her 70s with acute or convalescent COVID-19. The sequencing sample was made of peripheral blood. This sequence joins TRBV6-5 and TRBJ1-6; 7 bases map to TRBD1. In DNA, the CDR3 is TGTGCCAGTTCCGACAGGGAAATAGAGTCACCCCTCCACTTT. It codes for CASSDREIESPLHF.